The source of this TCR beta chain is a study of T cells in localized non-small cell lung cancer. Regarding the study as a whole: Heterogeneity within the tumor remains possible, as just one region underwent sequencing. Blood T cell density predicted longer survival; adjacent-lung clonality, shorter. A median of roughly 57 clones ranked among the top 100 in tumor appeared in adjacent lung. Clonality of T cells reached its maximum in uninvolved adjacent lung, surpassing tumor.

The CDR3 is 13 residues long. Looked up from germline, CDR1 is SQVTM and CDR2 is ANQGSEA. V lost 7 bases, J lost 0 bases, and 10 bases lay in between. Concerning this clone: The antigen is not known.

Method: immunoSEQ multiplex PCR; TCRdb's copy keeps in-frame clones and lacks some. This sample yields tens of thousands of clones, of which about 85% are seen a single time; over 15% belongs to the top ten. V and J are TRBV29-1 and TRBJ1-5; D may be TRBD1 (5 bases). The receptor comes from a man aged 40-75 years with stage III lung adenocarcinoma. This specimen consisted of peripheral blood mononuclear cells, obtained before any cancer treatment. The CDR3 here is CSAGGYSNQPQHF. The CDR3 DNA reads TGCAGCGCCGGGGGTTATAGCAATCAGCCCCAGCATTTT.